This T cell receptor (beta chain) came from a study of T cells in tuberculosis. Study summary: In South Africa, adults with active tuberculosis were compared with IGRA-negative and latently infected IGRA-positive adolescents. Whole-study results and caveats: A GMM-specific repertoire classifier reached roughly 87% accuracy, AUROC under 0.95.

TCRdb keeps only in-frame clones here, not all; method: immunoSEQ multiplex PCR. The sample gives about 10,000 clones, over 90% of which show up once; roughly 13% is in the top ten. The CDR3 totals 15 residues. The V end was cut by 6 bases, the J end by 0 bases, with 12 bases between. CDR1 is LNHDA and CDR2 is SQIVND in the germline V gene (reference sequence). On this clone: Its specificity is unknown.

The chain links TRBV19 to TRBJ2-1; possible D gene TRBD2, 6 bases. The clonotype originates from an adult with tuberculosis. The source material was PBMCs. CDR3 region: CASSRDLSSYNEQFF. The CDR3 nucleotides are TGTGCCAGTAGCCGGGACTTATCCTCCTACAATGAGCAGTTCTTC. Filled out from reference TRBV19 and TRBJ2-1, the complete variable domain reads DGGITQSPKYLFRKEGQNVTLSCEQNLNHDAMYWYRQDPGQGLRLIYYSQIVNDFQKGDIAEGYSVSREKKESFPLTVTSAQKNPTAFYLCASSRDLSSYNEQFFGPGTRLTVL.